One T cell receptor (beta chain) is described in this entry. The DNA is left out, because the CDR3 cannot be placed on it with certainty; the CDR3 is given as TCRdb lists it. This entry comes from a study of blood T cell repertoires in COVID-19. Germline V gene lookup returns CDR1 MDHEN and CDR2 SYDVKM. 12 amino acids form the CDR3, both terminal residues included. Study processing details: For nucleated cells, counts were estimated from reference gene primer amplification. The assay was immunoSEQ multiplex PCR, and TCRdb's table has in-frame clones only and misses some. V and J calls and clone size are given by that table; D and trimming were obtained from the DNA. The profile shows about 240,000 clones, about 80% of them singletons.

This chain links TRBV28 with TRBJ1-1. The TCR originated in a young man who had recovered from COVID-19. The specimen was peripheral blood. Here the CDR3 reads CASSLWGEGTFF.